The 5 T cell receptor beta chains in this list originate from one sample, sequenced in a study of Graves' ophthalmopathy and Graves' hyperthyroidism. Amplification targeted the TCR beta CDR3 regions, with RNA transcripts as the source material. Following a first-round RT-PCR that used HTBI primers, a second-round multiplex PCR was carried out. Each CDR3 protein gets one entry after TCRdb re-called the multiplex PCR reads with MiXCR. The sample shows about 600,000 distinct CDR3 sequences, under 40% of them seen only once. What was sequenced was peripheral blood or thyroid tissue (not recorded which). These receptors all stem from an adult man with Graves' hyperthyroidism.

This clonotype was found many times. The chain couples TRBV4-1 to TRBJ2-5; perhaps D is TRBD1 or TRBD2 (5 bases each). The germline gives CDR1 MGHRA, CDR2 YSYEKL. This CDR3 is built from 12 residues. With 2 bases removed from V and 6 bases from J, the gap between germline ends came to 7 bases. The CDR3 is CASSQWGKTQYF. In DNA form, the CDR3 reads TGCGCCAGCAGCCAATGGGGGAAGACCCAGTACTTC.

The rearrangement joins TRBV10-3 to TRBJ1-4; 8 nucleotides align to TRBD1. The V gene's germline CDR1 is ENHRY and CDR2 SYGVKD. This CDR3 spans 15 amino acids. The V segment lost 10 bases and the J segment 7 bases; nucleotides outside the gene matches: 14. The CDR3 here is CASRHSGTGGEKLFF. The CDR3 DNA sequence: TGTGCCAGCAGACATTCCGGGACAGGCGGTGAAAAACTGTTTTTT.

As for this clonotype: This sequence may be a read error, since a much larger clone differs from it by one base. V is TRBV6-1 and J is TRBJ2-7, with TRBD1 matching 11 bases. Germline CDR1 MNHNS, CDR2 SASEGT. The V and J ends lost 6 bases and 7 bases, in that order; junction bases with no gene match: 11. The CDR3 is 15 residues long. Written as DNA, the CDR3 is TGTGCCAGCAGGCTCTCTGTCGGGACAGGGGGTGAGCAGTACTTC. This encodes CASRLSVGTGGEQYF.

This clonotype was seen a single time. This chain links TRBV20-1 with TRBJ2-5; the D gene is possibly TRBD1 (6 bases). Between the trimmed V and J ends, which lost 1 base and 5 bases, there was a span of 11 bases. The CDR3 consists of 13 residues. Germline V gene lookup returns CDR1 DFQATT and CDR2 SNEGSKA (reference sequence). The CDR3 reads CSARVTGSETQYF. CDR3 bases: TGCAGTGCTAGAGTGACAGGCTCGGAGACCCAGTACTTC.

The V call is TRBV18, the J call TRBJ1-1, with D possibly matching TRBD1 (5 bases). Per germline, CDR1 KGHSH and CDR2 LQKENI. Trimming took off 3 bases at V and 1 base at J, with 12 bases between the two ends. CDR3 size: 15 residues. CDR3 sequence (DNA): TGTGCCAGCTCACCCGACAGTGATGGGAACACTGAAGCTTTCTTT. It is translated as CASSPDSDGNTEAFF.